This TCR beta chain was obtained from a study of T cells in Graves' hyperthyroidism and ophthalmopathy. What was amplified from RNA transcripts were TCR beta CDR3 regions. In the first-round RT-PCR of the TCR CDR3, the HTBI primer set was used. Using its own MiXCR run on the multiplex PCR reads, TCRdb lists one record per CDR3 protein. The repertoire includes 250,000 to 300,000 distinct CDR3 sequences, more than 12% of them detected once, and about an eighth sits in the top ten. This CDR3 is built from 15 residues. The trim removed 1 base at V and 7 bases at J, leaving 4 bases unmatched. CDR1 is LNHDA, CDR2 SQIVND, per germline (reference sequence).

Sequencing was performed on blood. V is TRBV19 and J is TRBJ1-4, with 9 bases that match TRBD1. This sequence was found in a woman between 40 and 50 years old with Graves' hyperthyroidism that later progressed to Graves' ophthalmopathy. The CDR3, as DNA: TGTGCCAGTAGTATAGCGGGACAGGGCGGTGAAAAACTGTTTTTT. It specifies CASSIAGQGGEKLFF.